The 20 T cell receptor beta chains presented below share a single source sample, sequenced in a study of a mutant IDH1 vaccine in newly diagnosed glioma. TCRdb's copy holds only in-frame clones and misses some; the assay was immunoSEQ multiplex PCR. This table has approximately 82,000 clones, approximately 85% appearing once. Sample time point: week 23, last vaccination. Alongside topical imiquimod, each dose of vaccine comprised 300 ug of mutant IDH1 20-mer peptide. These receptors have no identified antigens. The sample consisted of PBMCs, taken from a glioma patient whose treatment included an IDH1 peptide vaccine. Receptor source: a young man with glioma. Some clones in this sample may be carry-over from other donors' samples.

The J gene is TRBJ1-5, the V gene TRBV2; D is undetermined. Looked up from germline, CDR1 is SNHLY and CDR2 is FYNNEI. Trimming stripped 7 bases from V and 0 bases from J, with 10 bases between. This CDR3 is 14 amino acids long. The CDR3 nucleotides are TGTGCCAGCAAAGAGCCAGTTAGCAATCAGCCCCAGCATTTT. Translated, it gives CASKEPVSNQPQHF.

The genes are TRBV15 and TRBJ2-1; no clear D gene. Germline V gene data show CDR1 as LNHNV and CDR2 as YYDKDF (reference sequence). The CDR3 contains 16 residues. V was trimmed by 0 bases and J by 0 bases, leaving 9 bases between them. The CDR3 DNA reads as TGTGCCACCAGCAGAGATCTACAGAGCTCCTACAATGAGCAGTTCTTC. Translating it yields CATSRDLQSSYNEQFF.

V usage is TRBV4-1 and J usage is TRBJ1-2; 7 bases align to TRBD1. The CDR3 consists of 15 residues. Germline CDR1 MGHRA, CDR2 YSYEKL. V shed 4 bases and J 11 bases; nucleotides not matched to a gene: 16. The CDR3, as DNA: TGCGCCAGCAGCCTTACTTACAGGGGCCATCGGGGTTACACCTTC. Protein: CASSLTYRGHRGYTF.

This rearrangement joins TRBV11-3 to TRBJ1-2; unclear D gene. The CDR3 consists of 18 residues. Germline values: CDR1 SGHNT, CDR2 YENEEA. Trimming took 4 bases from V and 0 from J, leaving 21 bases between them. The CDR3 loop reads CASSYSQTHLTSNYGYTF. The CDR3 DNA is TGTGCCAGCAGCTACTCCCAGACACATTTAACGTCTAACTATGGCTACACCTTC.

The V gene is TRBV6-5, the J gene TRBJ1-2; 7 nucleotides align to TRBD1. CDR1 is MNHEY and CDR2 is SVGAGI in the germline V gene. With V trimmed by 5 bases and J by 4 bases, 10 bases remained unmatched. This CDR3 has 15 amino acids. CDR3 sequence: CASSGRQGLGYGYTF. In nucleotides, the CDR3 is TGTGCCAGCAGTGGACGACAGGGTCTCGGCTATGGCTACACCTTC.

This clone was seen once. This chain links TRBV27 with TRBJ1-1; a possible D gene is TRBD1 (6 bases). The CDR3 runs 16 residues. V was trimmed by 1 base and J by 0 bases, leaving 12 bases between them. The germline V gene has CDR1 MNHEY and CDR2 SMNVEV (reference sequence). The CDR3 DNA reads TGTGCCAGCAGTTTATATAGGGGGGGCATGAACACTGAAGCTTTCTTT. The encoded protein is CASSLYRGGMNTEAFF.

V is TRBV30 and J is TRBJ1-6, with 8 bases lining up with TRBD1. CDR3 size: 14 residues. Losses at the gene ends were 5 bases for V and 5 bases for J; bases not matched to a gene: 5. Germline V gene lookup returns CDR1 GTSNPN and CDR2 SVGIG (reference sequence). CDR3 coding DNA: TGTGCCTGGCTACAGGGGGGGAATAATTCACCCCTCCACTTT. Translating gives CAWLQGGNNSPLHF.

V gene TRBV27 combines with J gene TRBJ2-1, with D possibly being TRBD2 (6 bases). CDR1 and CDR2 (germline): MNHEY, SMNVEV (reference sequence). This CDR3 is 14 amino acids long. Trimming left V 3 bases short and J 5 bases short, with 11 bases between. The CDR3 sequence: CASSLSGLNNEQFF. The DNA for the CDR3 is TGTGCCAGCAGTTTGAGCGGGCTCAACAATGAGCAGTTCTTC.

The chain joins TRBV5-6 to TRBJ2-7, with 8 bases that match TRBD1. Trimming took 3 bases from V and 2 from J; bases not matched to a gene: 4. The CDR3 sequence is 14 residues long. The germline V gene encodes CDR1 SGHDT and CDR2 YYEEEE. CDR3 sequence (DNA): TGTGCCAGCAGCTGGGACAGGCAAGCCTACGAGCAGTACTTC. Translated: CASSWDRQAYEQYF. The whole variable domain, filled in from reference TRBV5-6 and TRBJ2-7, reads DAGVTQSPTHLIKTRGQQVTLRCSPKSGHDTVSWYQQALGQGPQFIFQYYEEEERQRGNFPDRFSGHQFPNYSSELNVNALLLGDSALYLCASSWDRQAYEQYFGPGTRLTVT.

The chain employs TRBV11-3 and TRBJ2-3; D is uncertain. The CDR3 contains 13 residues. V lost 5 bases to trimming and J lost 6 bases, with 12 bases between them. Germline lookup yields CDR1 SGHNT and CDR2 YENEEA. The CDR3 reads CASSLSYRDTQYF. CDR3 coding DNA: TGTGCCAGCAGCCTGTCCTATCGGGATACGCAGTATTTT.

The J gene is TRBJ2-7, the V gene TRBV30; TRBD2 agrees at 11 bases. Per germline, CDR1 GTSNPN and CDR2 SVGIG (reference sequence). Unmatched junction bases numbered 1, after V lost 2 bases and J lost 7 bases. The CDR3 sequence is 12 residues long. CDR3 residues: CAWSRLAGEQYF. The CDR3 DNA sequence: TGTGCCTGGAGTAGACTAGCGGGAGAGCAGTACTTC. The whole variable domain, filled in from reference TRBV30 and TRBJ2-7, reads SQTIHQWPATLVQPVGSPLSLECTVEGTSNPNLYWYRQAAGRGLQLLFYSVGIGQISSEVPQNLSASRPQDRQFILSSKKLLLSDSGFYLCAWSRLAGEQYFGPGTRLTVT.

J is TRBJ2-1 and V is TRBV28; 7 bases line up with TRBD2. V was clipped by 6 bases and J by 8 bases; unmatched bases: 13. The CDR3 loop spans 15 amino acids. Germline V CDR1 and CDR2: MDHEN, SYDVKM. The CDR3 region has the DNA TGTGCCAGCAGACCCCTGGCGGGAGAGTTGCATGAGCAGTTCTTC. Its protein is CASRPLAGELHEQFF.

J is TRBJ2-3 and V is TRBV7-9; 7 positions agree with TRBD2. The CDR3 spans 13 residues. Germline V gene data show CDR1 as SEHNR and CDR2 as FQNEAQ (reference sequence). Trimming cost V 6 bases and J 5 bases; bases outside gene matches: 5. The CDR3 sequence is CASSPTSRDTQYF. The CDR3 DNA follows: TGTGCCAGCAGTCCGACTAGCCGAGATACGCAGTATTTT.

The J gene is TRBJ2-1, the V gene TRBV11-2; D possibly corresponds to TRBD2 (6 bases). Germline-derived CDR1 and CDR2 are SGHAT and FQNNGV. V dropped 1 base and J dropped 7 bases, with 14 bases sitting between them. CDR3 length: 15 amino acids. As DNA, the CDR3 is TGTGCCAGCAGCTTAGGGAGGGGCTTCGGGAATGAGCAGTTCTTC. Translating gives CASSLGRGFGNEQFF.

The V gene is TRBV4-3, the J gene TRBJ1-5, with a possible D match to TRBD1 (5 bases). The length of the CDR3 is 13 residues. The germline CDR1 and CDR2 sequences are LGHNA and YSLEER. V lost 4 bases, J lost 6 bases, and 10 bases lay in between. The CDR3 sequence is CASSLGVSQPQHF. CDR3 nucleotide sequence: TGCGCCAGCAGCCTAGGGGTAAGTCAGCCCCAGCATTTT.

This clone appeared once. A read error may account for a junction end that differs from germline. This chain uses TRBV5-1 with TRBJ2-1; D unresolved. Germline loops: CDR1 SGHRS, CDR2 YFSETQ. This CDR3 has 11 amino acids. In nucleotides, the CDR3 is TGCGCCAGCAGCTTGGAGGGTCAAGCTGTCTTC. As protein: CASSLEGQAVF.

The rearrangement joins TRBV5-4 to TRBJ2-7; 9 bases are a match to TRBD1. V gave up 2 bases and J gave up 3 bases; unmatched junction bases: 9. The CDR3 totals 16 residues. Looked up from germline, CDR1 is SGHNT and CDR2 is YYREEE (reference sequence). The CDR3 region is CASSFGRKDRGYEQYF. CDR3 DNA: TGTGCCAGCAGCTTCGGGCGCAAGGACAGGGGCTACGAGCAGTACTTC.

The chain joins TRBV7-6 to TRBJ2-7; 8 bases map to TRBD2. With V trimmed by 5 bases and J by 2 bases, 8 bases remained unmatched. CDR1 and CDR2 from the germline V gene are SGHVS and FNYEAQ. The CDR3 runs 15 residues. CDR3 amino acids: CASSTKAGVTYEQYF. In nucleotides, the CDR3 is TGTGCCAGCAGCACAAAAGCGGGAGTGACCTACGAGCAGTACTTC.

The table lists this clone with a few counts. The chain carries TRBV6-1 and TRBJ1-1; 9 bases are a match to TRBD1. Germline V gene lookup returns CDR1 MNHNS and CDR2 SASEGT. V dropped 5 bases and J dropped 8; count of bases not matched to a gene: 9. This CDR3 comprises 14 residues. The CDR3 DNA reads TGTGCCAGCAGTAGACAGGGGGGGTTGGAAGAAGCTTTCTTT. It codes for CASSRQGGLEEAFF.

This CDR3 reads CASSDRGTDTQYF. The CDR3 DNA reads as TGTGCCAGCAGTGACCGGGGCACAGATACGCAGTATTTT. V is TRBV6-1 and J is TRBJ2-3; D gene ambiguous. Trimming removed 3 bases from V and 1 base from J, with 5 bases in between. Germline assignment: CDR1 MNHNS and CDR2 SASEGT. The CDR3 loop spans 13 amino acids.